This TCR beta chain is drawn from a study of control samples from healthy donors and cancer patients. V lost 1 base to trimming and J lost 4 bases; unmatched junction nucleotides: 4. The CDR3 length is 16 residues. Germline CDR1 reads MGHRA; CDR2 reads YSYEKL. The assay was immunoSEQ multiplex PCR, and TCRdb's table has in-frame clones only and misses some. The sample includes roughly 98,000 clones, 82% of them seen just once. The sequenced sample consisted of blood. The sequence was obtained from a woman aged 55-69 years in good health. The chain carries TRBV4-1 and TRBJ2-5; 12 bases map to TRBD1. CDR3 sequence reads: CASSQGGTGGRETQYF. CDR3 sequence (DNA): TGCGCCAGCAGCCAAGGGGGGACAGGGGGCCGAGAGACCCAGTACTTC.